This is a list of T cell receptor beta chains from one sample in a study of T cell changes during pregnancy in multiple sclerosis. The assay was immunoSEQ multiplex PCR, and TCRdb's table has in-frame clones only and misses some. The sample lists tens of thousands of clones, almost 97% seen once, with approximately 2.3% in the top ten. The source was CD8+ T cells from peripheral blood mononuclear cells, collected after pregnancy. Source of these receptors: a female donor with multiple sclerosis, enrolled in a pregnancy study. Each CDR3 is given with its conserved first and last residue. A D gene is named only where the DNA matches it firmly. Not all rows give a size; the values are once, few, many and, for expanded clones, a class.

clone_size | j_call | v_call | d_call | cdr3_aa | cdr3_nt
. | TRBJ2-3 | TRBV28 | TRBD2 | CASSPGGDTQYF | TGTGCCAGCAGCCCGGGAGGAGATACGCAGTATTTT
. | TRBJ2-1 | TRBV7-2 | TRBD2 | CASSYLAGYNEQFF | TGTGCCAGCAGCTATCTAGCGGGATACAATGAGCAGTTCTTC
. | TRBJ2-7 | TRBV7-2 | . | CASSYITGSEQYF | TGTGCCAGCAGCTACATAACAGGGAGCGAGCAGTACTTC
once | TRBJ2-1 | TRBV5-6 | TRBD1 | CASSPGQSSYNEQFF | TGTGCCAGCAGCCCGGGACAGAGCTCCTACAATGAGCAGTTCTTC
. | TRBJ1-3 | TRBV4-1 | TRBD1 | CASSQDLADRASGNTIYF | TGCGCCAGCAGCCAAGATCTAGCGGACAGGGCGTCTGGAAACACCATATATTTT
. | TRBJ1-2 | TRBV9 | . | CASSVVPGNYGYTF | TGTGCCAGCAGCGTAGTTCCGGGAAACTATGGCTACACCTTC
. | TRBJ2-1 | TRBV7-8 | TRBD2 | CASSLDGSGGYNEQFF | TGTGCCAGCAGCTTAGACGGTAGCGGGGGTTACAATGAGCAGTTCTTC
. | TRBJ2-1 | TRBV28 | . | CASKDSSYNEQFF | TGTGCCAGCAAAGACAGCTCCTACAATGAGCAGTTCTTC
. | TRBJ2-5 | TRBV19 | TRBD1 | CASRTGTKETQYF | TGTGCCAGTAGGACAGGGACAAAGGAGACCCAGTACTTC
. | TRBJ2-7 | TRBV19 | TRBD1 | CASSMGTGTTYEQYF | TGTGCCAGTAGTATGGGGACAGGGACAACCTACGAGCAGTACTTC
. | TRBJ2-2 | TRBV7-9 | . | CASGRDTNTGELFF | TGTGCCAGTGGCCGGGACACGAACACCGGGGAGCTGTTTTTT
. | TRBJ1-2 | TRBV19 | . | CASSPGIQYGYTF | TGTGCCAGTAGTCCGGGGATTCAGTATGGCTACACCTTC
. | TRBJ2-7 | TRBV30 | . | CAWIGTESYEQYF | TGTGCCTGGATTGGGACTGAATCCTACGAGCAGTACTTC
. | TRBJ1-2 | TRBV28 | TRBD1 | CASTPQGVWNYGYTF | TGTGCCAGCACACCTCAGGGGGTGTGGAACTATGGCTACACCTTC
. | TRBJ2-7 | TRBV27 | . | CASAGDGPYEQYF | TGTGCCAGCGCAGGGGACGGCCCCTACGAGCAGTACTTC
. | TRBJ2-7 | TRBV28 | . | CASSTPRLGASYEQYF | TGTGCCAGCAGTACCCCCCGCTTGGGGGCTTCCTACGAGCAGTACTTC
. | TRBJ2-3 | TRBV5-1 | TRBD2 | CASSLPGTSGRTSTDTQYF | TGCGCCAGCAGCCTCCCCGGGACTAGCGGGAGGACTAGCACAGATACGCAGTATTTT
. | TRBJ1-5 | TRBV6-6 | TRBD1 | CASSYDRVSNQPQHF | TGTGCCAGCAGTTACGACAGGGTGAGCAATCAGCCCCAGCATTTT
once | TRBJ1-5 | TRBV7-9 | . | CASSTGNQPQHF | TGTGCCAGCAGTACAGGGAATCAGCCCCAGCATTTT
once | TRBJ2-7 | TRBV6-5 | . | CASSYSGGSYEQYF | TGTGCCAGCAGTTACTCCGGCGGGTCCTACGAGCAGTACTTC
. | TRBJ2-3 | TRBV11-2 | . | CASSLDQDWDTQYF | TGTGCCAGCAGCTTAGATCAGGACTGGGATACGCAGTATTTT
. | TRBJ1-2 | TRBV27 | TRBD1 | CASSTYRGREDGYTF | TGTGCCAGCAGCACCTACAGGGGGCGCGAAGATGGCTACACCTTC
. | TRBJ1-1 | TRBV7-2 | TRBD1 | CASSPAGGTEAFF | TGTGCCAGCAGCCCAGCAGGGGGCACTGAAGCTTTCTTT
. | TRBJ2-7 | TRBV5-4 | . | CASSLDPRTSYEQYF | TGTGCCAGCAGCTTGGACCCGCGGACATCCTACGAGCAGTACTTC
. | TRBJ2-1 | TRBV6-1 | TRBD1 | CASSERRGQGASYNEQFF | TGTGCCAGCAGTGAAAGAAGGGGACAGGGGGCTTCCTACAATGAGCAGTTCTTC
. | TRBJ2-3 | TRBV7-6 | . | CASSPDRDTQYF | TGTGCCAGCAGTCCCGACAGAGATACGCAGTATTTT
. | TRBJ2-5 | TRBV6-4 | . | CASSPGGGAAQYF | TGTGCCAGCAGCCCCGGGGGTGGAGCGGCCCAGTACTTC
. | TRBJ2-3 | TRBV29-1 | TRBD2 | CSVGTSGLTTDTQYF | TGCAGCGTCGGGACTAGCGGGCTTACTACAGATACGCAGTATTTT
. | TRBJ2-1 | TRBV7-9 | TRBD2 | CASSSPASGRDEQFF | TGTGCCAGCAGCTCGCCGGCTAGCGGGAGAGATGAGCAGTTCTTC
. | TRBJ2-3 | TRBV7-9 | . | CASSLWTGADTQYF | TGTGCCAGCAGCTTATGGACGGGAGCAGATACGCAGTATTTT
. | TRBJ2-7 | TRBV10-3 | . | CAAGREFYEQYF | TGTGCCGCCGGCAGGGAATTCTACGAGCAGTACTTC
. | TRBJ2-7 | TRBV4-3 | TRBD2 | CASSQDWGLAGEQYF | TGCGCCAGCAGCCAAGATTGGGGGCTAGCGGGTGAGCAGTACTTC
once | TRBJ2-7 | TRBV28 | TRBD1 | CASSIPGQGNEQYF | TGTGCCAGCAGTATACCGGGACAGGGGAACGAGCAGTACTTC
. | TRBJ2-1 | TRBV27 | TRBD2 | CASSLTGGPYNEQFF | TGTGCCAGCAGTTTAACGGGAGGGCCCTACAATGAGCAGTTCTTC
. | TRBJ2-4 | TRBV13 | TRBD2 | CASSGGGEAKNIQYF | TGTGCCAGCAGCGGTGGGGGGGAGGCCAAAAACATTCAGTACTTC
. | TRBJ1-3 | TRBV28 | . | CASSLFSSGNTIYF | TGTGCCAGCAGTTTATTTAGCTCTGGAAACACCATATATTTT